This section outlines one TCR beta chain sequence together with its context. Its cognate antigen is unknown. Per the germline V gene, CDR1 is MDHEN and CDR2 is SYDVKM. This CDR3 has 20 amino acids. V was cut by 2 bases and J by 0 bases, with 20 bases left in between. The data belong to a study of cytomegalovirus exposure and HLA in healthy donors. About the research overall: Drawn from HLA-typed donors, tens of millions of unique TCRs were held in an early data release. Overall study findings and caveats: Overall, around 160 TCR beta chains were annotated as cytomegalovirus-associated.

The study ran its PCR with 60 Vbeta and 13 Jbeta primers. The table came from immunoSEQ multiplex PCR; TCRdb's copy has only in-frame clones and leaves some out. The sample has 140,000 or so clones; almost 85% are singletons. Sequenced sample: PBMCs. The sequence was obtained from a woman aged 55-70 years in good health and CMV-seropositive. The gene calls are TRBV28 and TRBJ2-6, with D possibly being TRBD2 (5 bases). Here the CDR3 DNA reads TGTGCCAGCAGTTTAGGTCTCAGCGGTACATTGAGCTCTGGGGCCAACGTCCTGACTTTC. This encodes CASSLGLSGTLSSGANVLTF.